The TCR beta chain described here comes from a study of blood T cell repertoires in COVID-19. Background on the study: Specimens from acute and convalescent COVID-19 originated in the United States, Italy and Spain. The analysed material was cDNA or gDNA that came from T cells, B-cell-depleted T cells, or PBMCs.

Libraries were prepared by immunoSEQ multiplex PCR; TCRdb keeps only in-frame clonotypes and omits some of them. Of about 76,000 clones in the sample, roughly 87% were seen once. From germline, CDR1 is SEHNR and CDR2 FQNEAQ (reference sequence). The CDR3 loop spans 15 amino acids. J lost 4 bases, V lost 5 bases, and 10 bases had no gene match. The chain has TRBV7-9 and TRBJ2-5; 7 positions agree with TRBD1. The sequence was obtained from a young man with acute or convalescent COVID-19. Sequenced material: peripheral blood. CDR3 in amino acids: CASSRTGQVGETQYF. CDR3 bases: TGTGCCAGCAGCCGTACCGGACAGGTCGGAGAGACCCAGTACTTC.